The present T cell receptor beta chain was sequenced within a study of tissue T cells after allogeneic stem cell transplantation. The CDR3 runs 15 residues. From germline, CDR1 is KGHPV and CDR2 FQNQEV (reference sequence). The V end was cut by 2 bases, the J end by 0 bases, with 5 bases between. Using immunoSEQ multiplex PCR, the repertoire was profiled, and TCRdb retains in-frame clones only, with some absent. The sample lists about 3,100 clones, around half occurring once. Time point specified: mouse harvest day 14 after allogeneic transplant. Mouse grafts combined 10^7 T-cell-depleted bone marrow cells with 10^6 splenic CD5+ T cells. In its sample, this clone was seen once. Its specificity is unknown. Mouse gene names and germline throughout. The DNA ends 1 residue before the CDR3 does, and the rest of the CDR3 is filled in from the germline J gene. The study's findings and limits: Motif-based clustering found tissue-specific repertoire signatures shared across patients, though few clones were shared.

The sequencing sample was made of gut tissue. V is TRBV26 and J is TRBJ1-6; D is undetermined. TRBJ1-6 is reported as an ORF; its role is uncertain. The clonotype comes from a female BALB/c mouse given C57BL/6 T cells with graft-versus-host disease after an allogeneic hematopoietic cell transplant. CDR3 protein: CASSLAHSYNSPLYF. The CDR3 DNA, read in part, is TGTGCCAGCAGTCTGGCACATTCCTATAATTCGCCCCTCTAC.